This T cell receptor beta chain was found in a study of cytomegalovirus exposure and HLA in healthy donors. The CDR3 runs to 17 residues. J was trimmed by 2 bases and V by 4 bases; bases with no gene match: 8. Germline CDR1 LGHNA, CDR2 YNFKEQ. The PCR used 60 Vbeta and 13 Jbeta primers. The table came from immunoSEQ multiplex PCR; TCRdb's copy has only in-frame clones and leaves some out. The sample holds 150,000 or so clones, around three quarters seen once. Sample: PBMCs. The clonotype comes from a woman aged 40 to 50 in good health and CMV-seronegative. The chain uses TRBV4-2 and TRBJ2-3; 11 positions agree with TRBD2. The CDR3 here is CASSRLTSGDYTDTQYF. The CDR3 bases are TGTGCCAGCAGCCGATTGACTAGCGGGGATTACACAGATACGCAGTATTTT.